The 17 T cell receptor beta chains presented below share a single source sample, sequenced in a study of blood T cell repertoires in COVID-19. Sequencing was performed with immunoSEQ multiplex PCR; in TCRdb, only in-frame clones are kept and a portion is missing. Of approximately 150,000 clones in the sample, 84% were seen once. The sample taken for sequencing was peripheral blood. These receptors all stem from a woman of 80 years or more with COVID-19, enrolled during active disease.

Only a few counts were recorded for this clone. The chain has TRBV19 and TRBJ1-1; TRBD1 might be the D (6 bases). V was trimmed by 7 bases and J by 5 bases, leaving 17 bases between them. The CDR3 consists of 14 residues. The germline gives CDR1 LNHDA, CDR2 SQIVND (reference sequence). The CDR3 coding sequence is TGTGCCAGTACGGAACAGGGAAGGAGGACTGAAGCTTTCTTT. This codes for CASTEQGRRTEAFF.

The chain has TRBV19 and TRBJ1-3, with D unresolved. The germline CDR1 and CDR2 sequences are LNHDA and SQIVND (reference sequence). V lost 8 bases, J lost 0 bases, and 11 bases lay in between. This CDR3 comprises 14 residues. CDR3 DNA sequence: TGTGCCAGTTCGACATATCCCTCTGGAAACACCATATATTTT. Protein product: CASSTYPSGNTIYF.

The V gene is TRBV4-2, the J gene TRBJ1-5; D is perhaps TRBD1 (5 bases). There are 14 residues in the CDR3. From germline, CDR1 is LGHNA and CDR2 YNFKEQ. With 2 bases removed from V and 5 bases from J, the gap between germline ends came to 10 bases. CDR3 sequence (DNA): TGTGCCAGCAGCCAATTCCAGGGCTATCAGCCCCAGCATTTT. Translated, it gives CASSQFQGYQPQHF.

This clone appeared a single time. The rearrangement links TRBV5-5 to TRBJ2-2, with 7 bases fitting TRBD1. With V trimmed by 0 bases and J by 1 base, 0 bases remained unmatched. This CDR3 is 15 amino acids long. Per the germline V gene, CDR1 is SGHKS and CDR2 is YYEKEE (reference sequence). DNA of the CDR3: TGTGCCAGCAGCTTGGACAGGGGGAACACCGGGGAGCTGTTTTTT. Protein product: CASSLDRGNTGELFF. The whole variable domain, filled in from reference TRBV5-5 and TRBJ2-2, reads DAGVTQSPTHLIKTRGQQVTLRCSPISGHKSVSWYQQVLGQGPQFIFQYYEKEERGRGNFPDRFSARQFPNYSSELNVNALLLGDSALYLCASSLDRGNTGELFFGEGSRLTVL.

The rearrangement links TRBV5-5 to TRBJ2-1, with 8 bases aligning to TRBD1. V shed 2 bases and J 5 bases; nucleotides not matched to a gene: 6. CDR3 length: 15 amino acids. From germline, CDR1 is SGHKS and CDR2 YYEKEE (reference sequence). The CDR3 DNA reads TGTGCCAGCAGCTTACAGGGGGTAGGGGACAATGAGCAGTTCTTC. Amino acids: CASSLQGVGDNEQFF.

The CDR3, as DNA: TGTGCCAGCAGCTTTGGACATACCGAGCAGTACTTC. Translated: CASSFGHTEQYF. The rearrangement uses TRBV5-4 and TRBJ2-7, with D perhaps matching TRBD1 (5 bases). Trimming stripped 2 bases from V and 6 bases from J, with 9 bases between. Germline CDR1 reads SGHNT; CDR2 reads YYREEE (reference sequence). This CDR3 spans 12 amino acids. Together with reference TRBV5-4 and TRBJ2-7, the CDR3 gives the full variable domain: ETGVTQSPTHLIKTRGQQVTLRCSSQSGHNTVSWYQQALGQGPQFIFQYYREEENGRGNFPPRFSGLQFPNYSSELNVNALELDDSALYLCASSFGHTEQYFGPGTRLTVT.

The rearrangement links TRBV19 to TRBJ1-1; 10 bases fit TRBD1. The CDR3 runs 15 residues. Germline CDR1 is LNHDA and CDR2 is SQIVND (reference sequence). V lost 7 bases to trimming and J lost 0 bases; unmatched junction nucleotides: 5. This chain's CDR3 is CASIDRGRLNTEAFF. The CDR3 nucleotides are TGTGCCAGTATTGACAGGGGGCGCCTGAACACTGAAGCTTTCTTT.

The chain uses TRBV28 and TRBJ2-7; a possible D gene is TRBD1 (6 bases). Germline V gives CDR1 MDHEN, CDR2 SYDVKM. Trimming cost V 5 bases and J 4 bases, with 12 bases left between them. This CDR3 contains 13 residues. CDR3 sequence reads: CASSQLTGYEQYF. In nucleotides, the CDR3 is TGTGCCAGCAGTCAACTTACAGGGTACGAGCAGTACTTC. Using reference TRBV28 and TRBJ2-7 for the parts outside the CDR3, the full variable domain is DVKVTQSSRYLVKRTGEKVFLECVQDMDHENMFWYRQDPGLGLRLIYFSYDVKMKEKGDIPEGYSVSREKKERFSLILESASTNQTSMYLCASSQLTGYEQYFGPGTRLTVT.

The chain combines TRBV6-1 with TRBJ1-2; 7 bases fit TRBD1. V shed 1 base and J 4 bases; nucleotides not matched to a gene: 6. Germline-derived CDR1 and CDR2 are MNHNS and SASEGT. There are 15 residues in the CDR3. The DNA for the CDR3 is TGTGCCAGCAGTGAAGGGCGACAGGGTTTCTATGGCTACACCTTC. Protein product: CASSEGRQGFYGYTF.

The CDR3 protein is CASSLSGGGNTIYF. The CDR3 DNA reads TGTGCCAGCAGCTTATCAGGGGGTGGAAACACCATATATTTT. The chain links TRBV7-2 to TRBJ1-3; 7 bases match TRBD1. There are 14 residues in the CDR3. CDR1 is SGHTA and CDR2 is FQGNSA in the germline V gene. After removal of 2 bases from V and 3 bases from J, the junction contained 1 base not matched to a gene.

This chain links TRBV18 with TRBJ2-5, with 8 bases lining up with TRBD1. The CDR3 totals 14 residues. Germline-derived CDR1 and CDR2 are KGHSH and LQKENI. Trimming removed 2 bases from V and 3 bases from J; junction bases left unmatched: 2. CDR3 bases: TGTGCCAGCTCACCAGTGACAGGGGAAGAGACCCAGTACTTC. Its protein product is CASSPVTGEETQYF.

The CDR3 reads CATPDGRSRETNTGELFF. CDR3 DNA sequence: TGCGCCACTCCGGACGGCCGGTCCCGGGAAACGAACACCGGGGAGCTGTTTTTT. The V and J genes are TRBV10-1 and TRBJ2-2; weak D call: TRBD2 (5 bases). The V gene lost 10 bases and the J gene lost 0 bases, with 24 bases spanning the gap. Germline CDR1 is WNHNN and CDR2 is SYGVQD (reference sequence). The CDR3 consists of 18 residues.

J is TRBJ1-2 and V is TRBV2; TRBD1 aligns across 12 bases. This CDR3 has 17 residues. Germline V gives CDR1 SNHLY, CDR2 FYNNEI. V lost 0 bases, J lost 5 bases, and 7 bases stayed unmatched. The CDR3 sequence: CASSEAGQGAGLYGYTF. DNA of the CDR3: TGTGCCAGCAGTGAAGCGGGACAGGGGGCAGGACTGTATGGCTACACCTTC.

The chain joins TRBV7-9 to TRBJ2-2, with TRBD2 matching 7 bases. J lost 5 bases, V lost 5 bases, and 5 bases had no gene match. Germline V gene sequence: CDR1 SEHNR, CDR2 FQNEAQ (reference sequence). The CDR3 spans 14 residues. This chain's CDR3 is CASSPGGGTGELFF. CDR3 nucleotides: TGTGCCAGCAGCCCGGGGGGAGGTACCGGGGAGCTGTTTTTT. Supplemented by reference TRBV7-9 and TRBJ2-2, the full variable domain reads DTGVSQNPRHKITKRGQNVTFRCDPISEHNRLYWYRQTLGQGPEFLTYFQNEAQLEKSRLLSDRFSAERPKGSFSTLEIQRTEQGDSAMYLCASSPGGGTGELFFGEGSRLTVL.

The V and J genes are TRBV5-5 and TRBJ1-1; D gene uncertain. This CDR3 has 15 amino acids. Germline V gene sequence: CDR1 SGHKS, CDR2 YYEKEE (reference sequence). The V and J ends lost 4 bases and 3 bases respectively, with 16 bases between them. As DNA, the CDR3 is TGTGCCAGCAGCCCTCAGGACTGGGAGGACACTGAAGCTTTCTTT. This gives the protein CASSPQDWEDTEAFF.

This chain uses TRBV5-1 with TRBJ2-1, with TRBD2 matching 8 bases. The germline V gene encodes CDR1 SGHRS and CDR2 YFSETQ. V lost 0 bases to trimming and J lost 4 bases; unmatched junction nucleotides: 3. The CDR3 consists of 15 residues. This CDR3 reads CASSLVAGNYNEQFF. CDR3 sequence (DNA): TGCGCCAGCAGCTTGGTAGCGGGGAATTACAATGAGCAGTTCTTC.

The CDR3 nucleotides read TGTGCCAGTAGGTGGACTAGCGGTTCAGATACGCAGTATTTT. It is translated as CASRWTSGSDTQYF. This chain links TRBV19 with TRBJ2-3, with 10 bases aligning to TRBD2. V gave up 6 bases and J gave up 4 bases; unmatched junction bases: 4. This CDR3 is 14 amino acids long. The germline CDR1 and CDR2 sequences are LNHDA and SQIVND (reference sequence).